A selection of T cell receptor beta chains follows, all from one sample in a study of T cells expressing NK-cell markers. No DNA is given; TCRdb re-called the 5' RACE reads and lists each CDR3 protein once. Its listing shows almost 450,000 distinct CDR3 sequences. Input material: blood T cells: a sorted CD56 or NKG2C T cell subset, CD4+ or CD8+ T cells, or bulk PBMC T cells (not recorded which). The receptors here all came from a woman aged 18-69 years in good health. Each CDR3 is given with its conserved first and last residue. Fields, in order: CDR3 length, J gene, V gene, CDR3 protein.

len: 14
j_gene: TRBJ1-4
v_gene: TRBV7-9
CDR3aa: CASSIRTGGEKLFF

len: 13
j_gene: TRBJ2-5
v_gene: TRBV28
CDR3aa: CASSTRAQETQYF

len: 15
j_gene: TRBJ2-1
v_gene: TRBV6-1
CDR3aa: CASSPLKRAYNEQFF

len: 15
j_gene: TRBJ2-2
v_gene: TRBV10-2
CDR3aa: CASSPDYPNTGELFF

len: 13
j_gene: TRBJ1-3
v_gene: TRBV12-3/TRBV12-4
CDR3aa: CASSSSSGNTIYF

len: 13
j_gene: TRBJ2-3
v_gene: TRBV27
CDR3aa: CASTRGLADTQYF

len: 16
j_gene: TRBJ2-1
v_gene: TRBV15
CDR3aa: CATSRAPGTSYNEQFF

len: 14
j_gene: TRBJ2-7
v_gene: TRBV28
CDR3aa: CASSPDGRSYEQYF

len: 15
j_gene: TRBJ2-7
v_gene: TRBV30
CDR3aa: CAWTGGASVPYEQYF

len: 18
j_gene: TRBJ2-1
v_gene: TRBV20-1
CDR3aa: CSARDHSLAGVAYNEQFF

len: 16
j_gene: TRBJ1-5
v_gene: TRBV6-1
CDR3aa: CASSGQERVSNQPQHF

len: 16
j_gene: TRBJ2-3
v_gene: TRBV11-2
CDR3aa: CASSLSVRRDTDTQYF

len: 12
j_gene: TRBJ2-7
v_gene: TRBV29-1
CDR3aa: CSVVVVSYEQYF

len: 16
j_gene: TRBJ2-7
v_gene: TRBV7-9
CDR3aa: CASSLDGTDISYEQYF

len: 14
j_gene: TRBJ1-5
v_gene: TRBV20-1
CDR3aa: CSAYRSGSNQPQHF

len: 13
j_gene: TRBJ1-1
v_gene: TRBV10-3
CDR3aa: CAISGQTNTEAFF

len: 15
j_gene: TRBJ2-7
v_gene: TRBV7-9
CDR3aa: CASSFSAALNIEQYF

len: 12
j_gene: TRBJ2-1
v_gene: TRBV19
CDR3aa: CASRHTFNEQFF

len: 15
j_gene: TRBJ2-1
v_gene: TRBV5-1
CDR3aa: CASSLATTYKGEQFF

len: 14
j_gene: TRBJ2-7
v_gene: TRBV20-1
CDR3aa: CSARRWGLKYEQYF

len: 13
j_gene: TRBJ2-1
v_gene: TRBV29-1
CDR3aa: CSGGTDSYNEQFF

len: 16
j_gene: TRBJ2-3
v_gene: TRBV7-2
CDR3aa: CASSLGIWGGTDTQYF

len: 17
j_gene: TRBJ1-4
v_gene: TRBV9
CDR3aa: CASSVGPAAGLNEKLFF

len: 17
j_gene: TRBJ2-7
v_gene: TRBV20-1
CDR3aa: CSARGMGRGTDAYEQYF

len: 15
j_gene: TRBJ2-2
v_gene: TRBV12-5
CDR3aa: CASGLGDRNTGELFF

len: 14
j_gene: TRBJ1-2
v_gene: TRBV5-1
CDR3aa: CASTPLGAEYGYTF

len: 14
j_gene: TRBJ2-2
v_gene: TRBV6-5
CDR3aa: CASITPSGTGELFF